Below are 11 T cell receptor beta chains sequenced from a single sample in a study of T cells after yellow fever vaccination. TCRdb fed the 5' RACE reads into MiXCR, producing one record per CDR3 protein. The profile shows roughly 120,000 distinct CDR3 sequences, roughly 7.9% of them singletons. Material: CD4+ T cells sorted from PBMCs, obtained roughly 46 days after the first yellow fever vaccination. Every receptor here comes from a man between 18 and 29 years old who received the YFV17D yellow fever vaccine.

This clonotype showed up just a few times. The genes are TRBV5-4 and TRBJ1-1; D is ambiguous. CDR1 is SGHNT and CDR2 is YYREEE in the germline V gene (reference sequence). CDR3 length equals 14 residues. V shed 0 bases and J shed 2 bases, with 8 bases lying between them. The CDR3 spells CASSLVGFNTEAFF. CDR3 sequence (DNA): TGTGCCAGCAGCTTGGTGGGGTTCAACACTGAAGCTTTCTTT.

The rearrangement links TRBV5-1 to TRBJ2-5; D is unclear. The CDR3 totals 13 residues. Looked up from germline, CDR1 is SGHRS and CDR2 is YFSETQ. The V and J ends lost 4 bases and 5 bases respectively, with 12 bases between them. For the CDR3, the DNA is TGCGCCAGCAGCCCCAGCTTTGGGGAGACCCAGTACTTC. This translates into CASSPSFGETQYF.

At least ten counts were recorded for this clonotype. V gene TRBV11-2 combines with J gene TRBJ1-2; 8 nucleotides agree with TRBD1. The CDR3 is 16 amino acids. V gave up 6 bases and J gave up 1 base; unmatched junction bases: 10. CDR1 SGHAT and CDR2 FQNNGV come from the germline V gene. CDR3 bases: TGTGCCAGCAGAACTCCGGGACAGGCCCTTAACTATGGCTACACCTTC. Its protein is CASRTPGQALNYGYTF.

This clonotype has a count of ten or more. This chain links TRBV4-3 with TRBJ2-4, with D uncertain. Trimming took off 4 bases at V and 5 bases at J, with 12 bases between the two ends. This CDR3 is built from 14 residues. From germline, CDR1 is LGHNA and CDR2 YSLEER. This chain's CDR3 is CASSRILAENIQYF. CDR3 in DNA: TGCGCCAGCAGCCGGATCTTGGCAGAAAACATTCAGTACTTC.

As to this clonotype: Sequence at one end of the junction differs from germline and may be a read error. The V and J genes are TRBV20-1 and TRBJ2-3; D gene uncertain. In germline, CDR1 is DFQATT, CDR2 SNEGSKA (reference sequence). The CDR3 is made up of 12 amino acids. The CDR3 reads CSASLPPDTHYF. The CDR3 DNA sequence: TGCAGTGCTAGCTTACCCCCTGATACGCACTATTTT.

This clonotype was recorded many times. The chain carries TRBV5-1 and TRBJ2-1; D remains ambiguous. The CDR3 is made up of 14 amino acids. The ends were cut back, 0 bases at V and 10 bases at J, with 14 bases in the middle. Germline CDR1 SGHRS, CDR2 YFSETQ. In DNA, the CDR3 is TGCGCCAGCAGCTTGGAGGCTCCCATTGGAGAGCAGTTCTTC. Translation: CASSLEAPIGEQFF.

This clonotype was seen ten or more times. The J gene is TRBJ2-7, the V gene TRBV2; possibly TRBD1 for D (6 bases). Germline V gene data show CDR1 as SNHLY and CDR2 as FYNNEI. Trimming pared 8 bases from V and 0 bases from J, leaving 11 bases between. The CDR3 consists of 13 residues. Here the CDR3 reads CASADRRSYEQYV. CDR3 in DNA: TGTGCCAGCGCAGACAGGCGCTCCTACGAGCAGTACGTC.

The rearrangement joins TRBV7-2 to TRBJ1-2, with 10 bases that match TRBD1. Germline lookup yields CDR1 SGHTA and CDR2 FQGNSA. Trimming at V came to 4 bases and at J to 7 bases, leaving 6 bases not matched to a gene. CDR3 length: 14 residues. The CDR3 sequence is CASSSYGTGVGYTF. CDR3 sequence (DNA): TGTGCCAGCAGCTCCTACGGGACAGGGGTTGGCTACACCTTC.

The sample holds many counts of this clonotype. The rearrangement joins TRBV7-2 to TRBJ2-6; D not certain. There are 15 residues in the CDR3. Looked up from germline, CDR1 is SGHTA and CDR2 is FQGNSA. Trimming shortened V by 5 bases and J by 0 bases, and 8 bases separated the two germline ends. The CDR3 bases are TGTGCCAGCAGCCCATATCGCTCTGGGGCCAACGTCCTGACTTTC. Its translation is CASSPYRSGANVLTF. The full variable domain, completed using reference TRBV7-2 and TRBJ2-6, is GAGVSQSPSNKVTEKGKDVELRCDPISGHTALYWYRQSLGQGLEFLIYFQGNSAPDKSGLPSDRFSAERTGGSVSTLTIQRTQQEDSAVYLCASSPYRSGANVLTFGAGSRLTVL.

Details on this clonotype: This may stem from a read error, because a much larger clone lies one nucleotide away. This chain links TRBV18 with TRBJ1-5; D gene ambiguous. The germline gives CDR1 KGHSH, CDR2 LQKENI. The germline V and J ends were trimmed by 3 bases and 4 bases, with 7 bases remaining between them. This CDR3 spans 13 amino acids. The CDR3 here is CASSPNENQPQHF. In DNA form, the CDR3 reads TGTGCCAGCTCACCGAACGAAAATCAGCCCCAGCATTTT.

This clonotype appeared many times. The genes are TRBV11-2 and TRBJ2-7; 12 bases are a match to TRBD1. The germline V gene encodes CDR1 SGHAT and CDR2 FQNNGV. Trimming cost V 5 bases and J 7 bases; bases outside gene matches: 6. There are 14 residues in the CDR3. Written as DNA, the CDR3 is TGTGCCAGCAGCACGGGACAGGGGGCGCGAGAGCAGTACTTC. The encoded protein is CASSTGQGAREQYF.